The 16 T cell receptor beta chains listed next were all sequenced from one sample in a study of T cells in Graves' hyperthyroidism and ophthalmopathy. There were TCR beta CDR3 regions amplified from RNA transcripts. Carried out on the TCR CDR3, a first-round RT-PCR used the HTBI primer set. TCRdb re-called the multiplex PCR reads through MiXCR, storing one row per CDR3 protein. The sample includes about 400,000 distinct CDR3 sequences, under 15% of them seen just once. The material sequenced was blood. The receptor source for this set is a woman aged 25 to 45 with Graves' hyperthyroidism.

V is TRBV20-1 and J is TRBJ1-5; D remains ambiguous. Germline assignment: CDR1 DFQATT and CDR2 SNEGSKA (reference sequence). V dropped 0 bases and J dropped 5 bases, with 11 bases sitting between them. There are 14 residues in the CDR3. The CDR3, as DNA: TGCAGTGCTAGAGACCGGGCGAGTCATCAGCCCCAGCATTTT. Encoded protein: CSARDRASHQPQHF.

The chain couples TRBV7-9 to TRBJ2-2, with 11 bases identical to TRBD1. CDR1 SEHNR and CDR2 FQNEAQ come from the germline V gene (reference sequence). This CDR3 contains 16 residues. V was clipped by 4 bases and J by 3 bases; unmatched bases: 4. The CDR3 DNA is TGTGCCAGCAGCTCACTGGGACAGGGGGACACCGGGGAGCTGTTTTTT. Its translation: CASSSLGQGDTGELFF.

Concerning this clonotype: Just one base apart from a much larger clone, this may be a read error. This rearrangement joins TRBV20-1 to TRBJ2-1; 10 nucleotides line up with TRBD2. The J call may be faulty, since TRBJ2-7 better matches the DNA end. The CDR3 spans 17 residues. CDR1 is DFQATT, CDR2 SNEGSKA, per germline (reference sequence). The CDR3 is CSASSFGASGSNNEQYF. CDR3 nucleotides: TGCAGTGCTAGTAGCTTTGGGGCTAGCGGGAGTAACAATGAGCAGTACTTC.

In its sample, this clonotype was seen many times. The chain joins TRBV27 to TRBJ2-1; TRBD1 matches 7 bases. This CDR3 has 14 residues. Germline lookup yields CDR1 MNHEY and CDR2 SMNVEV (reference sequence). With 5 bases clipped from V and 5 bases from J, the junction kept 6 bases outside the gene matches. The CDR3 sequence is CASSKQGSHNEQFF. The DNA of the CDR3 is TGTGCCAGCAGTAAACAGGGGTCACACAATGAGCAGTTCTTC.

This clonotype was detected a few times. The chain has TRBV3-1 and TRBJ1-5; D uncertain. This CDR3 spans 13 amino acids. In germline, CDR1 is LGHDT, CDR2 YNNKEL (reference sequence). Trimming pared 2 bases from V and 5 bases from J, leaving 7 bases between. CDR3 in DNA: TGTGCCAGCAGCCAAAAGGGAGATCAGCCCCAGCATTTT. Amino acids: CASSQKGDQPQHF.

This sequence joins TRBV6-5 and TRBJ2-7; a weak D match, TRBD2 (6 bases). The CDR3 is 14 amino acids. Trimming stripped 2 bases from V and 2 bases from J, with 10 bases between. Germline V gives CDR1 MNHEY, CDR2 SVGAGI. The DNA for the CDR3 is TGTGCCAGCAGTTACGGGGAGGCCCCCTACGAGCAGTACTTC. Protein: CASSYGEAPYEQYF.

In its sample, this clonotype was seen many times. This chain links TRBV6-5 with TRBJ2-5; D possibly corresponds to TRBD1 (5 bases). Germline values: CDR1 MNHEY, CDR2 SVGAGI. The V and J ends lost 2 bases and 4 bases respectively, with 8 bases between them. The CDR3 has 13 amino acids. CDR3 bases: TGTGCCAGCAGTTACAGTCAGGGAGAGACCCAGTACTTC. Its protein is CASSYSQGETQYF.

The genes are TRBV20-1 and TRBJ1-5, with D perhaps matching TRBD1 (5 bases). V lost 6 bases to trimming and J lost 6 bases, with 18 bases between them. Germline lookup yields CDR1 DFQATT and CDR2 SNEGSKA (reference sequence). The CDR3 runs 14 residues. CDR3 protein: CSAIPGRGGQPQHF. The DNA for the CDR3 is TGCAGTGCGATCCCGGGCCGCGGGGGTCAGCCCCAGCATTTT.

There are many counts of this clonotype. This chain links TRBV12-3 or TRBV12-4 with TRBJ2-3, with 9 bases matching TRBD2. V lost 3 bases to trimming and J lost 2 bases; unmatched junction nucleotides: 9. The CDR3 length is 17 residues. CDR3 loop: CASSFGSGLAPTDTQYF. The CDR3 DNA sequence: TGTGCCAGCAGTTTCGGATCGGGACTAGCTCCCACAGATACGCAGTATTTT.

This clonotype was detected many times. The chain combines TRBV20-1 with TRBJ1-1; no definite D call. CDR1 and CDR2 from the germline V gene are DFQATT and SNEGSKA (reference sequence). V was cut by 5 bases and J by 0 bases, with 19 bases left in between. The CDR3 consists of 16 residues. CDR3 in DNA: TGCAGTGCTGGAAAAGACACCTATTTCATGAACACTGAAGCTTTCTTT. It is translated as CSAGKDTYFMNTEAFF.

The chain carries TRBV20-1 and TRBJ1-6; 8 nucleotides line up with TRBD1. CDR1 and CDR2 from the germline V gene are DFQATT and SNEGSKA (reference sequence). V shed 1 base and J 5 bases; nucleotides not matched to a gene: 4. The CDR3 runs 15 residues. The CDR3 region is CSARVGTGDNSPLHF. For the CDR3, the DNA is TGCAGTGCTAGAGTGGGGACAGGTGATAATTCACCCCTCCACTTT.

This clonotype was seen ten or more times. The CDR3 spells CSAPIAGGPSYNEQFF. The CDR3, as DNA: TGCAGTGCTCCTATAGCGGGAGGGCCTTCCTACAATGAGCAGTTCTTC. The chain joins TRBV20-1 to TRBJ2-1, with TRBD2 matching 11 bases. The length of the CDR3 is 16 residues. CDR1 DFQATT and CDR2 SNEGSKA come from the germline V gene (reference sequence). The J segment lost 1 base and the V segment lost 5 bases, leaving 7 bases of the junction unmatched.

This clonotype showed up just a few times. The rearrangement uses TRBV3-1 and TRBJ2-1; tentatively, D is TRBD1 (6 bases). There are 13 residues in the CDR3. Germline values: CDR1 LGHDT, CDR2 YNNKEL (reference sequence). Trimming took 3 bases from V and 4 from J, leaving 7 bases between them. Here the CDR3 reads CASSHGQYNEQFF. The CDR3, as DNA: TGTGCCAGCAGCCATGGACAGTACAATGAGCAGTTCTTC.

This clonotype was counted between two and nine times. The chain combines TRBV2 with TRBJ2-2, with a tentative D call TRBD2 (6 bases). The CDR3 has 15 residues. Per the germline V gene, CDR1 is SNHLY and CDR2 is FYNNEI. The V end was cut by 8 bases, the J end by 3 bases, with 16 bases between. The CDR3 is CASGGLGRDTGELFF. CDR3 bases: TGTGCCAGCGGGGGGTTGGGGCGGGACACCGGGGAGCTGTTTTTT.

The V call is TRBV7-2, the J call TRBJ2-5, with D possibly TRBD2 on 5 matching bases. In germline, CDR1 is SGHTA, CDR2 FQGNSA. The CDR3 is 16 residues long. V was shortened by 5 bases and J by 2 bases, with 18 bases between the two germline ends. The CDR3 sequence: CASSPRGLLGQETQYF. CDR3 nucleotides: TGTGCCAGCAGCCCCAGAGGGCTCCTGGGTCAAGAGACCCAGTACTTC.

The chain combines TRBV4-1 with TRBJ2-1; D may be TRBD2 (6 bases). The germline gives CDR1 MGHRA, CDR2 YSYEKL. This CDR3 has 16 residues. V lost 1 base and J 0 bases, leaving 10 bases between the germline ends. The CDR3 loop is CASSQVAEGSYNEQFF. Here the CDR3 DNA reads TGCGCCAGCAGCCAAGTCGCGGAGGGCTCCTACAATGAGCAGTTCTTC.